The 32 T cell receptor beta chains in this list originate from one sample, sequenced in a study of response to subunit inactivated influenza vaccine listed by TCRdb under 2018. Library preparation was by RT-PCR. TCRdb records Illumina HiSeq 2500 as the sequencer. TCRdb trimmed public reads at Q25 via fastp, called clones via MiXCR and kept in-frame beta chains. Each CDR3 protein appears once, grouped with its most common genes and DNA. This sample gives more than 700,000 distinct CDR3 sequences in total; approximately 22% of them show up just once. The ten largest clones take up about a tenth of the sample. The sample in question was PBMCs from blood, obtained less than 6 days after vaccination. Receptors were obtained from a man between 45 and 60 years old who received an inactivated influenza vaccine. Donor details come from another sample of the same person, matched by shared clones.

In its sample, this clonotype was seen a few times. This sequence joins TRBV20-1 and TRBJ2-3, with D uncertain. CDR3 length equals 13 residues. Germline V gene lookup returns CDR1 DFQATT and CDR2 SNEGSKA (reference sequence). V lost 6 bases and J 3 bases, leaving 13 bases between the germline ends. The CDR3 spells CSAQSGRTDTQYF. The DNA of the CDR3 is TGCAGTGCCCAATCCGGGCGAACAGATACGCAGTATTTT.

J is TRBJ2-2 and V is TRBV19; TRBD1 or TRBD2 may be the D gene (5 bases each). The ends were cut back, 6 bases at V and 2 bases at J, with 13 bases in the middle. The CDR3 is made up of 15 amino acids. The germline V gene has CDR1 LNHDA and CDR2 SQIVND (reference sequence). The CDR3, as DNA: TGTGCCAGTAGCCGAGCCGGGACCAACACCGGGGAGCTGTTTTTT. Amino acid sequence: CASSRAGTNTGELFF.

This rearrangement joins TRBV9 to TRBJ2-3; the D gene is possibly TRBD2 (6 bases). The CDR3 length is 14 residues. CDR1 is SGDLS and CDR2 is YYNGEE in the germline V gene. The V end lost 1 base, the J end lost 4 bases, and 10 bases lay between the germline ends. The DNA of the CDR3 is TGTGCCAGCAGCGTATTCGGGAGACCAGATACGCAGTATTTT. Protein sequence: CASSVFGRPDTQYF.

This clonotype was counted many times. The rearrangement uses TRBV5-1 and TRBJ2-7; TRBD2 is a possible D gene (5 bases). Per germline, CDR1 SGHRS and CDR2 YFSETQ. There are 15 residues in the CDR3. Trimming shortened V by 5 bases and J by 2 bases, and 17 bases separated the two germline ends. The CDR3 nucleotides are TGCGCCAGCAGTTCTGACATCGGGGTGCCCTACGAGCAGTACTTC. It translates to CASSSDIGVPYEQYF.

The CDR3 reads CSASPASRASTDTQYF. As DNA, the CDR3 is TGCAGTGCTAGTCCCGCTAGCCGCGCGAGCACAGATACGCAGTATTTT. The chain has TRBV20-1 and TRBJ2-3; TRBD2 is a possible D gene (5 bases). This CDR3 has 16 residues. From germline, CDR1 is DFQATT and CDR2 SNEGSKA (reference sequence). V lost 3 bases to trimming and J lost 0 bases, with 16 bases between them.

This clonotype was seen a handful of times. The chain carries TRBV28 and TRBJ2-1; D may be TRBD1 (6 bases). The CDR3 loop spans 19 amino acids. V was trimmed by 4 bases and J by 0 bases, leaving 22 bases between them. Germline CDR1 MDHEN, CDR2 SYDVKM. CDR3 sequence (DNA): TGTGCCAGCAGTTCCCCCCGGGACACCAGACGTGGCTCCTACAATGAGCAGTTCTTC. The encoded protein is CASSSPRDTRRGSYNEQFF.

The chain recombines TRBV7-9 with TRBJ2-3, with a weak D call TRBD2 (6 bases). CDR3 length: 14 residues. Per the germline V gene, CDR1 is SEHNR and CDR2 is FQNEAQ (reference sequence). Trimming cost V 1 base and J 9 bases, with 14 bases left between them. The CDR3 DNA is TGTGCCAGCAGCTTAGAGGGGACTGCGGGGACGCAGTATTTT. Translation gives CASSLEGTAGTQYF.

J is TRBJ2-5 and V is TRBV4-3; perhaps TRBD1 as D (6 bases). The CDR3 spans 16 residues. Germline V gene sequence: CDR1 LGHNA, CDR2 YSLEER. V was cut by 0 bases and J by 1 base, with 12 bases left in between. CDR3: CASSQDTDSPQETQYF. The CDR3 DNA sequence: TGCGCCAGCAGCCAAGATACGGACAGCCCCCAAGAGACCCAGTACTTC.

The V gene is TRBV27, the J gene TRBJ1-2; TRBD1 agrees at 7 bases. Trimming cost V 6 bases and J 4 bases; bases outside gene matches: 11. Looked up from germline, CDR1 is MNHEY and CDR2 is SMNVEV (reference sequence). The CDR3 contains 15 residues. CDR3 region: CASRTPGTAAYGYTF. The CDR3 DNA follows: TGTGCCAGCAGAACTCCTGGGACAGCAGCCTATGGCTACACCTTC.

This chain links TRBV6-2 or TRBV6-3 with TRBJ2-6, with TRBD1 matching over 7 bases. The CDR3 has 16 residues. Germline-derived CDR1 and CDR2 are MNHEY and SVGEGT. Trimming cost V 2 bases and J 2 bases; bases outside gene matches: 3. The CDR3 is CASSYTQGPGANVLTF. CDR3 coding DNA: TGTGCCAGCAGTTACACACAGGGGCCTGGGGCCAACGTCCTGACTTTC.

Only a few counts were recorded for this clonotype. The chain has TRBV6-6 and TRBJ1-1; 7 nucleotides agree with TRBD1. CDR1 is MNHNY and CDR2 is SVGAGI in the germline V gene (reference sequence). With V trimmed by 6 bases and J by 7 bases, 8 bases remained unmatched. The CDR3 runs 13 residues. The CDR3 region is CASRRTGDYEAFF. In nucleotides, the CDR3 is TGTGCCAGCAGGAGAACAGGGGACTATGAAGCTTTCTTT.

The V gene is TRBV6-2 or TRBV6-3, the J gene TRBJ2-1; 12 bases are shared with TRBD2. The length of the CDR3 is 15 residues. The V segment lost 5 bases and the J segment 8 bases; nucleotides outside the gene matches: 7. CDR1 is MNHEY and CDR2 is SVGEGT in the germline V gene. Written as DNA, the CDR3 is TGTGCCAGCAGTAGGACTAGCGGGGCACCCTATGAGCAGTTCTTC. It encodes CASSRTSGAPYEQFF.

This clonotype was seen a few times. The chain combines TRBV4-3 with TRBJ2-7; 7 bases agree with TRBD1. Trimming removed 0 bases from V and 4 bases from J; junction bases left unmatched: 6. There are 15 residues in the CDR3. Per germline, CDR1 LGHNA and CDR2 YSLEER. CDR3 amino acids: CASSQDVGRGYEQYF. CDR3 sequence (DNA): TGCGCCAGCAGCCAAGATGTGGGCAGGGGGTACGAGCAGTACTTC.

This clonotype has more than one count but fewer than ten. The CDR3 bases are TGTGCCAGCAGCCAAGATGTCTGGCCCTGGGGAGATACGCAGTATTTT. It encodes CASSQDVWPWGDTQYF. V is TRBV4-2 and J is TRBJ2-3; unclear D gene. V lost 0 bases to trimming and J lost 5 bases, with 15 bases between them. Germline V lookup: CDR1 LGHNA, CDR2 YNFKEQ. The CDR3 spans 16 residues.

This clonotype was observed a handful of times. The J gene is TRBJ1-4, the V gene TRBV7-9, with TRBD1 matching 7 bases. Germline lookup yields CDR1 SEHNR and CDR2 FQNEAQ (reference sequence). V lost 5 bases and J lost 7; bases outside the gene matches: 16. The CDR3 runs 17 residues. CDR3 protein: CASSGLTGSIGGEKLFF. CDR3 in DNA: TGTGCCAGCAGCGGATTGACAGGGTCGATTGGAGGTGAAAAACTGTTTTTT.

CDR3 residues: CASIHTGTGSQPQHF. The CDR3 DNA follows: TGTGCCAGCATTCATACCGGGACAGGGAGTCAGCCCCAGCATTTT. The J gene is TRBJ1-5, the V gene TRBV28, with 9 nucleotides matching TRBD1. Germline V CDR1 and CDR2: MDHEN, SYDVKM. The CDR3 runs 15 residues. Germline trimming cut 7 bases from V and 6 bases from J; bases unmatched to any gene: 10.

This clonotype was detected ten times or more. This sequence joins TRBV12-3 or TRBV12-4 and TRBJ1-5; D not certain. The CDR3 is made up of 13 amino acids. V was shortened by 0 bases and J by 4 bases, with 4 bases between the two germline ends. In nucleotides, the CDR3 is TGTGCCAGCAGTTTAGCTTTGAATCAGCCCCAGCATTTT. This encodes CASSLALNQPQHF.

This clonotype was seen only once. This chain connects TRBV9 to TRBJ1-6, with D perhaps TRBD1 (5 bases). Looked up from germline, CDR1 is SGDLS and CDR2 is YYNGEE. Trimming stripped 3 bases from V and 10 bases from J, with 20 bases between. The CDR3 sequence is 16 residues long. Written as DNA, the CDR3 is TGTGCCAGCAGCGCGGGGACCGAAATTCGTATGTCACCCCTCCACTTT. The encoded protein is CASSAGTEIRMSPLHF.

This clonotype was found a few times. This chain uses TRBV25-1 with TRBJ1-2; possible D gene TRBD1, 6 bases. Per germline, CDR1 MGHDK and CDR2 SYGVNS. The V and J ends lost 6 bases and 4 bases respectively, with 15 bases between them. The CDR3 has 14 amino acids. This CDR3 is CASSHNRVGYGYTF. CDR3 nucleotides: TGTGCCAGCAGCCATAACAGGGTCGGCTATGGCTACACCTTC.

This chain connects TRBV4-2 to TRBJ2-3; D remains ambiguous. Per germline, CDR1 LGHNA and CDR2 YNFKEQ. Trimming stripped 4 bases from V and 4 bases from J, with 15 bases between. The CDR3 is 15 residues long. The CDR3 is CASSPIPRGADTQYF. The CDR3 DNA reads TGTGCCAGCAGCCCCATCCCGCGTGGTGCAGATACGCAGTATTTT.

The V and J genes are TRBV20-1 and TRBJ1-2; D gene uncertain. The V end lost 5 bases, the J end lost 9 bases, and 19 bases lay between the germline ends. The CDR3 runs 13 residues. Germline V CDR1 and CDR2: DFQATT, SNEGSKA (reference sequence). The CDR3 reads CSAGLLNTISYTF. The CDR3 bases are TGCAGTGCTGGACTCTTGAACACTATTAGCTACACCTTC.

The chain has TRBV6-2 or TRBV6-3 and TRBJ2-1, with 9 nucleotides matching TRBD2. This CDR3 comprises 17 residues. The germline V gene has CDR1 MNHEY and CDR2 SVGEGT. Trimming at V came to 3 bases and at J to 8 bases, leaving 14 bases not matched to a gene. CDR3 protein: CASSYSWGSGSKYEQFF. The CDR3 DNA reads as TGTGCCAGCAGTTATAGTTGGGGTAGCGGGAGTAAGTATGAGCAGTTCTTC.

The gene calls are TRBV9 and TRBJ2-7; 10 bases match TRBD1. The germline V gene encodes CDR1 SGDLS and CDR2 YYNGEE. After removal of 3 bases from V and 7 bases from J, the junction contained 7 bases not matched to a gene. CDR3 length: 14 amino acids. CDR3 in amino acids: CASSATGGPQEQYF. CDR3 DNA: TGTGCCAGCAGCGCGACAGGGGGCCCGCAAGAGCAGTACTTC. The variable domain in full, with the rest retrieved from reference TRBV9 and TRBJ2-7, is DSGVTQTPKHLITATGQRVTLRCSPRSGDLSVYWYQQSLDQGLQFLIQYYNGEERAKGNILERFSAQQFPDLHSELNLSSLELGDSALYFCASSATGGPQEQYFGPGTRLTVT.

The chain couples TRBV20-1 to TRBJ2-3, with TRBD1 as a possible D gene (5 bases). V lost 1 base to trimming and J lost 0 bases, with 23 bases between them. This CDR3 has 19 residues. CDR1 is DFQATT, CDR2 SNEGSKA, per germline (reference sequence). CDR3: CSARGNFMAGPLSTDTQYF. In DNA, the CDR3 is TGCAGTGCTAGAGGCAATTTTATGGCAGGGCCCCTTAGCACAGATACGCAGTATTTT.

The genes are TRBV6-5 and TRBJ1-6; TRBD1 matches 7 bases. Germline lookup yields CDR1 MNHEY and CDR2 SVGAGI. The CDR3 loop spans 14 amino acids. The ends lost 2 bases at V and 5 bases at J; junction bases unmatched: 0. The CDR3 loop is CASSYGTDNSPLHF. CDR3 coding DNA: TGTGCCAGCAGTTACGGGACAGATAATTCACCCCTCCACTTT.

This clonotype was found a few times. The J gene is TRBJ2-5, the V gene TRBV20-1; tentative D call: TRBD1 (6 bases). The CDR3 runs 14 residues. Trimming removed 1 base at V and 4 bases at J, with 13 bases between. Germline-derived CDR1 and CDR2 are DFQATT and SNEGSKA (reference sequence). This CDR3 reads CSARGGPTGETQYF. The DNA of the CDR3 is TGCAGTGCTAGAGGGGGGCCCACGGGAGAGACCCAGTACTTC.

The chain links TRBV7-2 to TRBJ2-1; the D gene could be TRBD1 or TRBD2 (6 bases each). This CDR3 region has 15 residues. Germline V gene data show CDR1 as SGHTA and CDR2 as FQGNSA. The V gene lost 0 bases and the J gene lost 6 bases, with 12 bases spanning the gap. In nucleotides, the CDR3 is TGTGCCAGCAGCTTAGCACAGGGAGGTAGCAATGAGCAGTTCTTC. Residues: CASSLAQGGSNEQFF.

This clonotype was recorded at least ten times. DNA of the CDR3: TGTGCCAGCAGCCGCGCCGCGCTAAACTATGGCTACACCTTC. It codes for CASSRAALNYGYTF. The rearrangement links TRBV7-9 to TRBJ1-2; D is uncertain. Germline values: CDR1 SEHNR, CDR2 FQNEAQ (reference sequence). Trimming stripped 5 bases from V and 2 bases from J, with 12 bases between. The CDR3 contains 14 residues.

At least ten counts were recorded for this clonotype. J is TRBJ2-7 and V is TRBV12-3 or TRBV12-4; no definite D call. The CDR3 runs to 14 residues. V was cut by 1 base and J by 3 bases, with 10 bases left in between. In nucleotides, the CDR3 is TGTGCCAGCAGTTTAGGCGAAATGGGCTACGAGCAGTACTTC. This translates into CASSLGEMGYEQYF.

The chain links TRBV20-1 to TRBJ2-3; no reliable D call. CDR3 length equals 14 residues. Trimming took 0 bases from V and 5 from J, leaving 12 bases between them. CDR1 and CDR2 from the germline V gene are DFQATT and SNEGSKA (reference sequence). CDR3 sequence (DNA): TGCAGTGCTAGAGATCAACATAGAGGAGATACGCAGTATTTT. It translates to CSARDQHRGDTQYF.

In this sample, this clonotype turned up many times. CDR3 sequence: CASSPGVGSGGYYNEQFF. Here the CDR3 DNA reads TGTGCCAGCAGCCCCGGTGTTGGAAGCGGGGGGTACTACAATGAGCAGTTCTTC. The rearrangement uses TRBV11-2 and TRBJ2-1; 9 nucleotides match TRBD2. This CDR3 is built from 18 residues. Germline lookup yields CDR1 SGHAT and CDR2 FQNNGV. The junction had 14 bases not matched to a gene; V was cut back by 5 bases and J by 3 bases.

This chain connects TRBV12-3 or TRBV12-4 to TRBJ1-1; D remains ambiguous. V shed 6 bases and J shed 6 bases, with 17 bases lying between them. The CDR3 length is 14 residues. CDR3 in amino acids: CASSNSFIGPEAFF. The CDR3 DNA is TGTGCCAGCAGCAACTCTTTCATCGGCCCTGAAGCTTTCTTT.